The next 16 T cell receptor beta chains were all read from a single sample in a study of blood T cell repertoires in COVID-19. TCRdb keeps only in-frame clones here, not all; method: immunoSEQ multiplex PCR. The data contain some 220,000 clones, under 90% of them singletons. Sequencing was done on a sample of peripheral blood. These receptors all come from an older woman who had recovered from COVID-19.

This clone has only a few counts. The chain has TRBV7-8 and TRBJ2-2, with 16 positions matching TRBD2. With 5 bases clipped from V and 5 bases from J, the junction kept 2 bases outside the gene matches. Germline loops: CDR1 SGHVS, CDR2 FQNEAQ. CDR3 length: 16 residues. The CDR3 reads CASSQGLAGGTGELFF. The CDR3 coding sequence is TGTGCCAGCAGCCAGGGACTAGCGGGGGGGACCGGGGAGCTGTTTTTT.

This clone appeared once. The chain combines TRBV6-5 with TRBJ2-3; 7 bases are a match to TRBD1. V shed 6 bases and J 2 bases; nucleotides not matched to a gene: 8. This CDR3 has 15 residues. CDR1 MNHEY and CDR2 SVGAGI come from the germline V gene. This CDR3 reads CASRPDRDLTDTQYF. The DNA for the CDR3 is TGTGCCAGCAGACCCGACAGGGACCTCACAGATACGCAGTATTTT.

The rearrangement links TRBV3-1 (or the pseudogene TRBV3-2) to TRBJ1-4; D not certain. The CDR3 is 13 amino acids. CDR1 is LGHDT and CDR2 is YNNKEL in the germline V gene (reference sequence). The V end was cut by 1 base, the J end by 5 bases, with 5 bases between. The CDR3 here is CASSQARNEKLFF. The CDR3 region has the DNA TGTGCCAGCAGCCAAGCCAGGAATGAAAAACTGTTTTTT.

This rearrangement joins TRBV9 to TRBJ2-2; D is perhaps TRBD1 (5 bases). CDR1 is SGDLS, CDR2 YYNGEE, per germline. This CDR3 has 18 residues. With 3 bases removed from V and 4 bases from J, the gap between germline ends came to 22 bases. In DNA, the CDR3 is TGTGCCAGCAGCGCTCTTGGGGCCCCGAGCGAGAGCACCGGGGAGCTGTTTTTT. Its protein is CASSALGAPSESTGELFF.

The chain is built from TRBV5-4 and TRBJ2-3; TRBD2 is a possible D gene (6 bases). Germline values: CDR1 SGHNT, CDR2 YYREEE (reference sequence). There are 13 residues in the CDR3. The germline V and J ends were trimmed by 2 bases and 3 bases, with 7 bases remaining between them. CDR3 protein: CASSFGGTDTQYF. CDR3 in DNA: TGTGCCAGCAGCTTTGGGGGGACAGATACGCAGTATTTT. The full variable domain, with the rest looked up from reference TRBV5-4 and TRBJ2-3, is ETGVTQSPTHLIKTRGQQVTLRCSSQSGHNTVSWYQQALGQGPQFIFQYYREEENGRGNFPPRFSGLQFPNYSSELNVNALELDDSALYLCASSFGGTDTQYFGPGTRLTVL.

The chain has TRBV18 and TRBJ1-2; D uncertain. The V gene's germline CDR1 is KGHSH and CDR2 LQKENI. This CDR3 contains 17 residues. Trimming cost V 3 bases and J 7 bases, with 24 bases left between them. CDR3 in DNA: TGTGCCAGCTCACCGTCTTGGGCCGACGGAACCTATGTTGGCTACACCTTC. This encodes CASSPSWADGTYVGYTF.

This chain's CDR3 is CASSQEQGVAGYTF. The CDR3 DNA follows: TGTGCCAGCAGCCAGGAACAGGGGGTCGCTGGCTACACCTTC. The rearrangement links TRBV3-1 (or the pseudogene TRBV3-2) to TRBJ1-2; 8 nucleotides agree with TRBD1. Looked up from germline, CDR1 is LGHDT and CDR2 is YNNKEL (reference sequence). CDR3 length equals 14 residues. Losses at the gene ends were 3 bases for V and 7 bases for J; bases not matched to a gene: 7.

The chain couples TRBV2 to TRBJ2-3; D is uncertain. In germline, CDR1 is SNHLY, CDR2 FYNNEI. Trimming took 8 bases from V and 9 from J, leaving 18 bases between them. The length of the CDR3 is 13 residues. As DNA, the CDR3 is TGTGCCAGCGGATCCGTCGTGCAGGAAACGCAGTATTTT. Residues: CASGSVVQETQYF.

Only one count was recorded for this clone. The chain employs TRBV18 and TRBJ1-2; 11 bases are shared with TRBD1. Germline CDR1 is KGHSH and CDR2 is LQKENI. Trimming took 3 bases from V and 8 from J; bases not matched to a gene: 8. The CDR3 loop spans 15 amino acids. CDR3 bases: TGTGCCAGCTCACCTGGGACAGGGGGGTCGAGAGGCTACACCTTC. This encodes CASSPGTGGSRGYTF.

The V gene is TRBV12-5, the J gene TRBJ1-1; D is possibly TRBD1 (5 bases). V dropped 5 bases and J dropped 0 bases, with 10 bases sitting between them. Germline V gene sequence: CDR1 LGHNT, CDR2 FRNRAP. This CDR3 region has 14 residues. CDR3 sequence reads: CASGQGGMNTEAFF. In DNA, the CDR3 is TGTGCTAGTGGTCAGGGAGGGATGAACACTGAAGCTTTCTTT.

The genes are TRBV6-2 or TRBV6-3 and TRBJ1-5; 10 nucleotides match TRBD1. The CDR3 extends over 14 amino acids. J lost 7 bases, V lost 6 bases, and 6 bases had no gene match. Germline CDR1 MNHEY, CDR2 SVGEGT. CDR3 region: CASSRDRGFQPQHF. CDR3 in DNA: TGTGCCAGCAGCCGGGACAGGGGATTCCAGCCCCAGCATTTT.

This clone appeared a single time. This CDR3 reads CASSPREGGAGQPQHF. CDR3 DNA: TGTGCCAGCAGCCCTCGGGAAGGGGGCGCGGGTCAGCCCCAGCATTTT. The rearrangement links TRBV3-1 (or the pseudogene TRBV3-2) to TRBJ1-5, with TRBD1 identical over 7 bases. CDR3 length equals 16 residues. CDR1 and CDR2 (germline): LGHDT, YNNKEL (reference sequence). After removal of 4 bases from V and 6 bases from J, the junction contained 12 bases not matched to a gene.

The gene calls are TRBV5-4 and TRBJ2-7; 7 bases align to TRBD2. This CDR3 is 14 amino acids long. J lost 2 bases, V lost 0 bases, and 2 bases had no gene match. Germline V lookup: CDR1 SGHNT, CDR2 YYREEE (reference sequence). CDR3 in amino acids: CASSLDRGAYEQYF. The CDR3 nucleotides are TGTGCCAGCAGCTTGGACCGGGGGGCCTACGAGCAGTACTTC.

This rearrangement joins TRBV6-2 or TRBV6-3 to TRBJ2-1; D gene ambiguous. Trimming took off 2 bases at V and 11 bases at J, with 10 bases between the two ends. CDR1 is MNHEY, CDR2 SVGEGT, per germline. The CDR3 is 12 amino acids. The CDR3 spells CASSYESTKQFF. Written as DNA, the CDR3 is TGTGCCAGCAGTTACGAGAGCACGAAGCAGTTCTTC.

The V call is TRBV11-3, the J call TRBJ2-3; possible D gene TRBD2, 5 bases. The length of the CDR3 is 13 residues. V lost 5 bases and J 8 bases, leaving 14 bases between the germline ends. The germline V gene encodes CDR1 SGHNT and CDR2 YENEEA. This CDR3 is CASSGGPQGTQYF. Here the CDR3 DNA reads TGTGCCAGCAGCGGAGGCCCCCAAGGTACGCAGTATTTT.

This rearrangement joins TRBV27 to TRBJ2-3; D is possibly TRBD2 (5 bases). This CDR3 spans 16 amino acids. Trimming stripped 4 bases from V and 5 bases from J, with 19 bases between. Looked up from germline, CDR1 is MNHEY and CDR2 is SMNVEV (reference sequence). CDR3 nucleotide sequence: TGTGCCAGCAGTTCCCCTCCTCCCGGGGTGGGAGATACGCAGTATTTT. It is translated as CASSSPPPGVGDTQYF.